The rows below give T cell receptor beta chains drawn from one sample of a study of cytotoxic CD8 clonotypes in ibrutinib-treated CLL. Method: immunoSEQ multiplex PCR; TCRdb's copy keeps in-frame clones and lacks some. The sample lists around 310,000 clones; around four fifths were seen once. This material consisted of PBMCs, taken before ibrutinib treatment. These receptors were collected from a human donor with chronic lymphocytic leukemia. Both conserved end residues are part of each CDR3.

V | CDR3
TRBV15 | CATSRDLSYEQYF
TRBV19 | CASGGSYEQYF
TRBV4-3 | CASSQDPYQGTEAFF
TRBV5-1 | CASSLARGGETQYF
TRBV7-8 | CASSNRDRGSYEQYF
TRBV7-8 | CASSIQQGDTQYF
TRBV9 | CASSALAGGSNEQFF
TRBV2 | CASSEIATVYGYTF
TRBV4-1 | CASSQEASGTGNEQFF
TRBV19 | CASSISGATGQFF
TRBV19 | CASSVWTSGISLNTQYF